The 26 T cell receptor beta chains below come from one sample, sequenced in a study of blood T cell repertoires in COVID-19 (dated by TCRdb to about 2020). Library preparation was by the immunoSEQ multiplex PCR assay. TCRdb carries this immuneACCESS record with in-frame sequences only. Its versions omit some clonotypes, under half of them owing to an unresolved V gene in the studies checked, with the rest unexplained. This sample lists approximately 170,000 clones; approximately 93% were detected once. Jointly, the top ten make up under 2% of the sample. Source material: peripheral blood. The source is a woman aged 55-69 years with COVID-19, enrolled during active disease.

The chain joins TRBV4-3 to TRBJ2-1; 15 bases align to TRBD2. The CDR3 runs to 17 residues. Germline CDR1 reads LGHNA; CDR2 reads YSLEER. V gave up 2 bases and J gave up 6 bases; unmatched junction bases: 5. CDR3 DNA: TGCGCCAGCAGCCAAAGAGGGACTAGCGGGGGGTTCAATGAGCAGTTCTTC. Translated: CASSQRGTSGGFNEQFF.

The V and J genes are TRBV5-8 and TRBJ1-1; D possibly corresponds to TRBD1 (5 bases). The CDR3 totals 15 residues. Trimming took off 4 bases at V and 0 bases at J, with 13 bases between the two ends. CDR1 is SGHTS and CDR2 is YDEGEE in the germline V gene. CDR3 residues: CASSGPGLVNTEAFF. CDR3 bases: TGTGCCAGCAGCGGTCCGGGACTGGTGAACACTGAAGCTTTCTTT. The whole variable domain, remainder taken from reference TRBV5-8 and TRBJ1-1, is EAGVTQSPTHLIKTRGQQATLRCSPISGHTSVYWYQQALGLGLQFLLWYDEGEERNRGNFPPRFSGRQFPNYSSELNVNALELEDSALYLCASSGPGLVNTEAFFGQGTRLTVV.

J is TRBJ1-6 and V is TRBV18; 10 nucleotides match TRBD1. The CDR3 totals 17 residues. The J segment lost 4 bases and the V segment lost 6 bases, leaving 9 bases of the junction unmatched. Looked up from germline, CDR1 is KGHSH and CDR2 is LQKENI. In nucleotides, the CDR3 is TGTGCCAGCTCCGCCGGGACAGGGGACCGATATAATTCACCCCTCCACTTT. Encoded protein: CASSAGTGDRYNSPLHF.

In this sample, this clone turned up once. This chain uses TRBV10-2 with TRBJ1-1; D is possibly TRBD1 (5 bases). Per germline, CDR1 WSHSY and CDR2 SAAADI. V was trimmed by 8 bases and J by 5 bases, leaving 15 bases between them. There are 13 residues in the CDR3. In DNA form, the CDR3 reads TGCGCCAGCCGAGGAACAGGTCTAACTGAAGCTTTCTTT. Encoded protein: CASRGTGLTEAFF.

The rearrangement links TRBV9 to TRBJ2-2; 8 positions match TRBD1. J lost 2 bases, V lost 4 bases, and 7 bases had no gene match. The CDR3 consists of 16 residues. Germline values: CDR1 SGDLS, CDR2 YYNGEE. CDR3: CASSSRTGFNTGELFF. CDR3 nucleotide sequence: TGTGCCAGCAGCTCCCGGACAGGGTTCAACACCGGGGAGCTGTTTTTT.

The V and J genes are TRBV7-2 and TRBJ2-3, with 8 positions matching TRBD2. Germline CDR1 SGHTA, CDR2 FQGNSA. J lost 4 bases, V lost 6 bases, and 15 bases had no gene match. CDR3 length: 17 amino acids. CDR3 coding DNA: TGTGCCAGCAGAGGCGTGGCCGGGGGGGGCCGCGCAGATACGCAGTATTTT. It encodes CASRGVAGGGRADTQYF.

This chain joins TRBV25-1 and TRBJ1-2; tentative D call: TRBD1 (5 bases). Trimming shortened V by 2 bases and J by 3 bases, and 7 bases separated the two germline ends. Germline CDR1 reads MGHDK; CDR2 reads SYGVNS. This CDR3 contains 13 residues. The CDR3 is CASSEQGYYGYTF. The DNA of the CDR3 is TGTGCCAGCAGTGAACAGGGTTACTATGGCTACACCTTC.

The CDR3: CASSSGRSGINEQFF. CDR3 sequence (DNA): TGTGCCAGCAGCTCCGGCCGTAGCGGGATAAATGAGCAGTTCTTC. This chain links TRBV7-9 with TRBJ2-1; TRBD2 agrees at 8 bases. The ends lost 4 bases at V and 7 bases at J; junction bases unmatched: 9. Germline V lookup: CDR1 SEHNR, CDR2 FQNEAQ (reference sequence). The CDR3 has 15 amino acids.

This chain joins TRBV7-2 and TRBJ1-5; D not resolved. With 6 bases removed from V and 0 bases from J, the gap between germline ends came to 6 bases. The CDR3 runs to 13 residues. The germline CDR1 and CDR2 sequences are SGHTA and FQGNSA. Here the CDR3 DNA reads TGTGCCAGCAGACTCAATAGCAATCAGCCCCAGCATTTT. It yields the protein CASRLNSNQPQHF.

The rearrangement uses TRBV11-2 and TRBJ1-5; tentatively, D is TRBD1 (5 bases). V dropped 4 bases and J dropped 0 bases, with 10 bases sitting between them. The V gene's germline CDR1 is SGHAT and CDR2 FQNNGV. The length of the CDR3 is 15 residues. The CDR3 region has the DNA TGTGCCAGCAGCTCCAGGGTAAATAGCAATCAGCCCCAGCATTTT. This codes for CASSSRVNSNQPQHF.

J is TRBJ2-4 and V is TRBV11-2, with a weak D call TRBD1 (6 bases). This CDR3 contains 15 residues. Deletions cut 0 bases from V and 3 bases from J, with 9 bases between. CDR1 is SGHAT and CDR2 is FQNNGV in the germline V gene. Written as DNA, the CDR3 is TGTGCCAGCAGCTTAGAAGGACAGTTCAAAAACATTCAGTACTTC. It yields the protein CASSLEGQFKNIQYF. The whole variable domain, filled in from reference TRBV11-2 and TRBJ2-4, reads EAGVAQSPRYKIIEKRQSVAFWCNPISGHATLYWYQQILGQGPKLLIQFQNNGVVDDSQLPKDRFSAERLKGVDSTLKIQPAKLEDSAVYLCASSLEGQFKNIQYFGAGTRLSVL.

The chain has TRBV11-2 and TRBJ2-1, with TRBD2 as a possible D gene (5 bases). Germline CDR1 SGHAT, CDR2 FQNNGV. Trimming left V 4 bases short and J 5 bases short, with 21 bases between. This CDR3 comprises 17 residues. CDR3 residues: CASSSLGNGREHNEQFF. The CDR3 DNA is TGTGCCAGCAGCTCTCTCGGGAATGGCCGCGAACACAATGAGCAGTTCTTC.

The rearrangement uses TRBV18 and TRBJ1-1, with TRBD1 matching 9 bases. Germline CDR1 KGHSH, CDR2 LQKENI. V gave up 6 bases and J gave up 3 bases; unmatched junction bases: 17. The CDR3 is 18 residues long. In DNA form, the CDR3 reads TGTGCCAGCTCTCAGAGCCGGCTAAACAGGGGGCGCGACACTGAAGCTTTCTTT. Its translation: CASSQSRLNRGRDTEAFF.

V gene TRBV5-5 combines with J gene TRBJ2-4; 7 nucleotides match TRBD1. With 6 bases clipped from V and 8 bases from J, the junction kept 8 bases outside the gene matches. Germline values: CDR1 SGHKS, CDR2 YYEKEE (reference sequence). The CDR3 has 13 residues. CDR3 bases: TGTGCCAGCACCCCGGGGCAGGGGGACATTCAGTACTTC. Its translation is CASTPGQGDIQYF.

The J gene is TRBJ1-3, the V gene TRBV19; 8 bases line up with TRBD1. The CDR3 loop spans 14 amino acids. After removal of 5 bases from V and 4 bases from J, the junction contained 4 bases not matched to a gene. Germline values: CDR1 LNHDA, CDR2 SQIVND (reference sequence). The CDR3 DNA reads TGTGCCAGTAGTCAGGGGGCGGCCGGAAACACCATATATTTT. Translated: CASSQGAAGNTIYF. The entire variable domain, with the rest obtained from reference TRBV19 and TRBJ1-3, is as follows: DGGITQSPKYLFRKEGQNVTLSCEQNLNHDAMYWYRQDPGQGLRLIYYSQIVNDFQKGDIAEGYSVSREKKESFPLTVTSAQKNPTAFYLCASSQGAAGNTIYFGEGSWLTVV.

The V and J genes are TRBV19 and TRBJ1-1; D is possibly TRBD1 (6 bases). Germline V gene sequence: CDR1 LNHDA, CDR2 SQIVND (reference sequence). The CDR3 has 13 residues. V gave up 4 bases and J gave up 4 bases, with 10 bases separating them. CDR3 nucleotide sequence: TGTGCCAGTAGTACACAGGGTGGCACTGAAGCTTTCTTT. Translation gives CASSTQGGTEAFF.

J is TRBJ2-7 and V is TRBV21-1; no DNA check was done on the table's D call, TRBD1. TRBV21-1 is a pseudogene. The CDR3 runs to 16 residues. CDR3: CASSKLRDRPLYEQYF. As DNA, the CDR3 is TGTGCCAGCAGCAAATTGAGGGACAGACCGCTTTACGAGCAGTACTTC.

The chain is built from TRBV30 and TRBJ2-3; 9 positions agree with TRBD1. The CDR3 has 15 amino acids. Per germline, CDR1 GTSNPN and CDR2 SVGIG (reference sequence). The V and J ends lost 5 bases and 2 bases, in that order; junction bases with no gene match: 8. The CDR3, as DNA: TGTGCCTGGGGGCTGACAGGGGGGTCCACAGATACGCAGTATTTT. This codes for CAWGLTGGSTDTQYF.

The chain couples TRBV7-2 to TRBJ2-5, with 7 nucleotides matching TRBD1. The ends lost 5 bases at V and 5 bases at J; junction bases unmatched: 8. The length of the CDR3 is 14 residues. Germline V gene sequence: CDR1 SGHTA, CDR2 FQGNSA. The CDR3 DNA follows: TGTGCCAGCAGCCCCTTGACAGGGTTGGAGACCCAGTACTTC. Its protein product is CASSPLTGLETQYF.

The gene calls are TRBV5-1 and TRBJ2-6; D is unresolved. Germline-derived CDR1 and CDR2 are SGHRS and YFSETQ. Trimming cost V 3 bases and J 1 base, with 5 bases left between them. CDR3 length: 14 residues. The CDR3 bases are TGCGCCAGCAGCTCAGATTCTGGGGCCAACGTCCTGACTTTC. Translated: CASSSDSGANVLTF.

In its sample, this clone was seen a few times. The chain recombines TRBV9 with TRBJ2-3; the D gene is possibly TRBD1 (6 bases). The CDR3 contains 15 residues. Germline assignment: CDR1 SGDLS and CDR2 YYNGEE. The ends were cut back, 3 bases at V and 3 bases at J, with 14 bases in the middle. The DNA of the CDR3 is TGTGCCAGCAGCGCCCCAGGGGCTGGGACAGATACGCAGTATTTT. Amino acids: CASSAPGAGTDTQYF.

The V call is TRBV6-5, the J call TRBJ1-2; the match to TRBD1 covers 10 bases. V lost 2 bases and J lost 6; bases outside the gene matches: 3. The germline V gene encodes CDR1 MNHEY and CDR2 SVGAGI. This CDR3 region has 14 residues. This CDR3 is CASSYGTGANGYTF. The DNA of the CDR3 is TGTGCCAGCAGTTACGGGACAGGGGCTAATGGCTACACCTTC.

The rearrangement links TRBV18 to TRBJ1-2, with D uncertain. The CDR3 is 13 amino acids. Trimming left V 5 bases short and J 10 bases short, with 17 bases between. Germline-derived CDR1 and CDR2 are KGHSH and LQKENI. The CDR3: CASSSNIDNPYTF. CDR3 DNA sequence: TGTGCCAGCTCATCTAACATTGACAACCCCTACACCTTC.

The rearrangement links TRBV18 to TRBJ2-7; a possible D gene is TRBD1 (6 bases). The CDR3 runs 13 residues. V lost 3 bases and J lost 6, with 12 bases in between. Looked up from germline, CDR1 is KGHSH and CDR2 is LQKENI. The CDR3 here is CASSPGTGFEQYF. The CDR3 region has the DNA TGTGCCAGCTCACCCGGAACAGGGTTCGAGCAGTACTTC.

The V and J genes are TRBV27 and TRBJ1-2; the D gene is possibly TRBD1 (5 bases). Germline CDR1 MNHEY, CDR2 SMNVEV (reference sequence). Trimming removed 3 bases at V and 4 bases at J, with 15 bases between. CDR3 length: 15 amino acids. The CDR3 DNA is TGTGCCAGCAGTTTTTCTGGGGGGTCGAGCTATGGCTACACCTTC. As protein: CASSFSGGSSYGYTF.

The gene calls are TRBV10-1 and TRBJ1-5; D remains unclear. The length of the CDR3 is 14 residues. V gave up 2 bases and J gave up 7 bases, with 12 bases separating them. Germline V gene lookup returns CDR1 WNHNN and CDR2 SYGVQD (reference sequence). This CDR3 reads CASSERRGEQPQHF. The CDR3 region has the DNA TGCGCCAGCAGTGAGCGACGGGGAGAACAGCCCCAGCATTTT.